Listed here is a single T cell receptor (beta chain). The clone's antigen remains unknown. One base away there is no much larger clone; base qualities are not given. The data are from a study of T cells in localized non-small cell lung cancer (TCRdb year 2020). Broadly, across the study: The study examined T cell repertoires in 200 to 300 patients with early-stage NSCLC and compared tumors with uninvolved tumor-adjacent lungs. A mean age of 66.3 years was recorded for the NSCLC patients, of whom more than 120 were male and 90 to 110 were female. All 220 or so NSCLC patients in the cohort were treatment-naive and had localized lung tumors that were resected.

At diagnosis, tumor, uninvolved tumor-adjacent lung and peripheral blood were collected and then preserved as a mix of FFPE and fresh-frozen material. Blood samples were analyzed as peripheral blood mononuclear cells for TCR repertoire profiling. TCR beta CDR3 regions were sequenced from DNA using the immunoSEQ Assay. In the paper's pipeline: T cell density was computed as TCR beta template counts normalized to usable DNA estimated by amplifying housekeeping genes. Using the preseqR package, richness was estimated by extrapolating to 120,000 templates for tissue samples and 400,000 templates for PBMC samples. Clonality was calculated as one minus Pielou's evenness. Differential abundance testing on productive amino-acid clonotypes, with a minimum total count of 5 and an alpha of 0.1, was used to identify tissue-enriched TCRs. The Jaccard Index and the Morisita Overlap Index were used to quantify repertoire overlap between compartments. GLIPH grouped TCR beta CDR3s together with public tetramer-defined viral CDR3s, and a viral motif had to include at least three viral sequences and also show V-gene enrichment. TCRdb obtained this table from immuneACCESS and retained in-frame rearrangements with V and J assigned. These tables miss some clones; where compared with another copy, unresolved V genes account for less than half of the shortfall, and the remainder is unexplained. V and J calls and clone size are as listed in that table; D and trimming were resolved from the DNA. In all, the sample holds 45,000 to 60,000 clones, and 86% of those were seen once. The top ten clones comprise about 4.8% of the sample.

The paper's findings and limits, for the study overall: Of the top 100 tumor clones, a median of roughly 53 were detected in paired uninvolved adjacent lung; approximately 30 were also among that lung's top 100. Uninvolved tumor-adjacent lung showed the highest T cell clonality, higher than tumor, which suggests more focused antigenic responses in the uninvolved tumor-adjacent lung. Higher blood T cell density associated with longer overall survival, while higher adjacent-lung clonality associated with shorter survival. Because multi-region sequencing of the tumors was not done, intratumor heterogeneity could not be ruled out. Since the design was exploratory, TCR variables were selected using unadjusted p-values with no false-discovery rate correction.

CDR3 length: 15 amino acids, cysteine to phenylalanine. CDR3 DNA is the only sequence kept; it has 45 bases, read in frame from the first base. V and J are trimmed by 2 bases and 4 bases, and the gene matches miss 7 bases of the junction. The germline V gene supplies CDR1 SGDLS and CDR2 YYNGEE. The sequence was obtained from a woman between 35 and 75 years old with stage I lung adenocarcinoma. Sequences were derived from peripheral blood, sampled before any cancer treatment. The sequence is built from TRBV9 and TRBJ1-2, with 8 central nucleotides matching TRBD1. Here the CDR3 is given as CASSVQGASSYGYTF. The nucleotides read TGTGCCAGCAGCGTCCAGGGGGCATCGTCCTATGGCTACACCTTC.